The sequence of this T cell receptor beta chain was determined in a study of PD-1 blockade in classical Hodgkin lymphoma. Regarding the study as a whole: Diversity similar to that of newly diagnosed patients was seen at baseline in complete responders.

This CDR3 region has 16 residues. V was pared by 4 bases and J by 0 bases, with 5 bases of the junction left unmatched. Germline V gene lookup returns CDR1 ENHRY and CDR2 SYGVKD. As concerns this clone: Its antigen is unknown.

After autologous stem cell transplantation all patients relapsed, and prior brentuximab vedotin exposure differed between cohorts. The assay was immunoSEQ multiplex PCR, and TCRdb's table has in-frame clones only and misses some. The sample shows about 13,000 clones, around three quarters of them seen only once. The sequence was collected from a human donor with classical Hodgkin lymphoma. The material sequenced was peripheral blood mononuclear cells (PBMCs), taken at baseline. The V call is TRBV10-3, the J call TRBJ2-1; 8 nucleotides match TRBD2. The CDR3 DNA reads TGTGCCATCAGTGCTCTAGCGGGCCCCTCCTACAATGAGCAGTTCTTC. It yields the protein CAISALAGPSYNEQFF.